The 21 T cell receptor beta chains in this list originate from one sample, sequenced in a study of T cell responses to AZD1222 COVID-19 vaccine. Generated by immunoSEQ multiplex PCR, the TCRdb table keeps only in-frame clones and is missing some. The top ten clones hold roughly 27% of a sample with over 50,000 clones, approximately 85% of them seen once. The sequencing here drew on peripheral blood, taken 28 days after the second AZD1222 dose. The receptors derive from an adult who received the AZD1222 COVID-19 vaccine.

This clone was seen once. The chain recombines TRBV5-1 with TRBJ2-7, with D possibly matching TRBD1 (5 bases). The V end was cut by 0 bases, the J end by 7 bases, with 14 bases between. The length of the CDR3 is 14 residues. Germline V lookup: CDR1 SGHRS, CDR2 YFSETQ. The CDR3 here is CASSLAGQHSEQYF. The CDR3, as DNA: TGCGCCAGCAGCTTGGCAGGGCAACATTCGGAGCAGTACTTC.

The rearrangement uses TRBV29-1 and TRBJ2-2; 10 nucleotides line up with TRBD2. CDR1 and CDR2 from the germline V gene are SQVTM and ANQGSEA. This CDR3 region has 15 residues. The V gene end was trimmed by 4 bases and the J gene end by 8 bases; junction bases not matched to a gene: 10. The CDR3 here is CSVAVLAGDIGELFF. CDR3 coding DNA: TGCAGCGTTGCGGTGCTAGCGGGAGATATAGGGGAGCTGTTTTTT.

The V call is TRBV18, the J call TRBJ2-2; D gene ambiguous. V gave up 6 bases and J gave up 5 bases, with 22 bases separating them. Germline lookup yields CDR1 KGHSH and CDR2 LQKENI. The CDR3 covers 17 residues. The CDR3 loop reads CASSTQVEKIDTGELFF. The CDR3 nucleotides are TGTGCCAGCTCTACCCAAGTGGAAAAGATCGATACCGGGGAGCTGTTTTTT.

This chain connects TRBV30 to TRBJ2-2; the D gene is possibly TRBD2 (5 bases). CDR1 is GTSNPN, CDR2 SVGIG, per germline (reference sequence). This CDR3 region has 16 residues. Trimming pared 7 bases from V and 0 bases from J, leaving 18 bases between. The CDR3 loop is CASNTLAPPNTGELFF. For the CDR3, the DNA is TGTGCCTCCAACACCCTAGCACCGCCGAACACCGGGGAGCTGTTTTTT.

The CDR3 sequence: CSASFLGITYEQYF. DNA for the CDR3: TGCAGTGCTAGTTTTTTGGGGATTACCTACGAGCAGTACTTC. The chain combines TRBV20-1 with TRBJ2-7, with D unresolved. Trimming stripped 3 bases from V and 2 bases from J, with 14 bases between. The CDR3 consists of 14 residues. Germline V lookup: CDR1 DFQATT, CDR2 SNEGSKA (reference sequence).

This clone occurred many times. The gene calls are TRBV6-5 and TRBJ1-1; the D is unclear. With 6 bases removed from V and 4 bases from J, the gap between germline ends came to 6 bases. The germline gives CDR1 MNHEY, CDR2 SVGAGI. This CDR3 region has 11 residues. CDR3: CASRLGTEAFF. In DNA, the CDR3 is TGTGCCAGCAGGTTGGGCACTGAAGCTTTCTTT.

The CDR3 reads CASSYGGASLGTDTQYF. CDR3 bases: TGTGCCAGCAGTTACGGAGGGGCTAGTCTCGGCACAGATACGCAGTATTTT. This chain connects TRBV6-2 or TRBV6-3 to TRBJ2-3; a possible D gene is TRBD2 (6 bases). CDR1 is MNHEY and CDR2 is SVGEGT in the germline V gene. V dropped 2 bases and J dropped 1 base, with 16 bases sitting between them. The CDR3 runs 17 residues.

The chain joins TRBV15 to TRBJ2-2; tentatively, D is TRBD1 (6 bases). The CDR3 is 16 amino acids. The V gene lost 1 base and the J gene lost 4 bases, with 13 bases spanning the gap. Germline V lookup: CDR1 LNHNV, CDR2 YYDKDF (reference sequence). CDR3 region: CATSRGGQGSTGELFF. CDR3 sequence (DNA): TGTGCCACCAGCAGAGGGGGGCAGGGCTCCACCGGGGAGCTGTTTTTT.

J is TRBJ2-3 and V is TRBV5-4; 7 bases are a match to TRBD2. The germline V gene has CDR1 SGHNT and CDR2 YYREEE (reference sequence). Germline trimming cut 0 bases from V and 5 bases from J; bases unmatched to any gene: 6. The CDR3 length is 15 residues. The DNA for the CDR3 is TGTGCCAGCAGCTTGGCTGGGGGGGTAAAAGATACGCAGTATTTT. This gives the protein CASSLAGGVKDTQYF. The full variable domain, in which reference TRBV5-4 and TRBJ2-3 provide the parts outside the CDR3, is ETGVTQSPTHLIKTRGQQVTLRCSSQSGHNTVSWYQQALGQGPQFIFQYYREEENGRGNFPPRFSGLQFPNYSSELNVNALELDDSALYLCASSLAGGVKDTQYFGPGTRLTVL.

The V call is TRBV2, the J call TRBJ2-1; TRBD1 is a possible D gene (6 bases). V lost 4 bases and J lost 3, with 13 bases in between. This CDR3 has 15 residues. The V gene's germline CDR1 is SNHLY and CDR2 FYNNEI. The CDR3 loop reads CASSAGAGLYNEQFF. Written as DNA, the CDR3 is TGTGCCAGCAGTGCAGGGGCCGGCCTCTACAATGAGCAGTTCTTC.

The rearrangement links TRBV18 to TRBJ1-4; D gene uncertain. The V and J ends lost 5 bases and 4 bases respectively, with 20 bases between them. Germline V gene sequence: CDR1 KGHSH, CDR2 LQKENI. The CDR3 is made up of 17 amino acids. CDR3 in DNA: TGTGCCAGCTCAGCCCAATTTCGGTCCGGGAATAATGAAAAACTGTTTTTT. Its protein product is CASSAQFRSGNNEKLFF.

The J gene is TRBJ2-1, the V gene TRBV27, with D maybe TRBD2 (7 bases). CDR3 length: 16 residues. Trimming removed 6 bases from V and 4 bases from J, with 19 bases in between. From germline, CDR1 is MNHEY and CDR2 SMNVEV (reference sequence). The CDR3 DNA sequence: TGTGCCAGCAGCCCACGGGGGGACACAGTATACAATGAGCAGTTCTTC. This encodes CASSPRGDTVYNEQFF.

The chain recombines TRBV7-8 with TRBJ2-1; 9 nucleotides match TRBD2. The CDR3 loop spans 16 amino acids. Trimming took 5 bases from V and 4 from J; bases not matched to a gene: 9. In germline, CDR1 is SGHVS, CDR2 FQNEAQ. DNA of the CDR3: TGTGCCAGCAGCGTGGGCGCGGGAGGGGGATACAATGAGCAGTTCTTC. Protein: CASSVGAGGGYNEQFF.

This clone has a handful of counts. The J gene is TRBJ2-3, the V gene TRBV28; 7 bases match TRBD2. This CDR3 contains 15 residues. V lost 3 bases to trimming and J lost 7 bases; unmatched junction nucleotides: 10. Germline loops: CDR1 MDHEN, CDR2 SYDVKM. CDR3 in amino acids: CASSFGGGRRNTQYF. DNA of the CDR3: TGTGCCAGCAGTTTCGGGGGAGGGCGCAGGAATACGCAGTATTTT.

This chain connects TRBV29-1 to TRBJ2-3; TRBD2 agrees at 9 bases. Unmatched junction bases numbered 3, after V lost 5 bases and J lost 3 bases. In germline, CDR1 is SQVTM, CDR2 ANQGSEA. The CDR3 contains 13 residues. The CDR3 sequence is CSVLTSGTDTQYF. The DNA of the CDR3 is TGCAGCGTTCTGACTAGCGGTACAGATACGCAGTATTTT.

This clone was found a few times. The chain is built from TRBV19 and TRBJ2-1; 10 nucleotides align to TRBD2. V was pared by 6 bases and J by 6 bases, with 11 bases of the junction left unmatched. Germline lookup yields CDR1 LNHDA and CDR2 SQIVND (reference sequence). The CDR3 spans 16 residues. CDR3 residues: CASSPFGKREGNEQFF. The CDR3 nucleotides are TGTGCCAGTAGCCCCTTTGGGAAGCGGGAGGGCAATGAGCAGTTCTTC.

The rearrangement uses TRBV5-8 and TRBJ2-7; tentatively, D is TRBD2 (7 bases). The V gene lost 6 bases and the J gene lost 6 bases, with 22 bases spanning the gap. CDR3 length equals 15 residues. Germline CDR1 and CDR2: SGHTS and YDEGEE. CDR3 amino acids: CASTLRGGGRVEQYF. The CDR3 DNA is TGTGCCAGCACGCTTAGAGGGGGGGGGCGCGTCGAGCAGTACTTC.

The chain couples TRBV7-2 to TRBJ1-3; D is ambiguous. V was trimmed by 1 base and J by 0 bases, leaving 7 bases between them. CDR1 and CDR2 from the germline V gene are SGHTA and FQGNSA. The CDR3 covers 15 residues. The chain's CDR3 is CASSLVGFSGNTIYF. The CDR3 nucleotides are TGTGCCAGCAGCTTAGTGGGGTTCTCTGGAAACACCATATATTTT.

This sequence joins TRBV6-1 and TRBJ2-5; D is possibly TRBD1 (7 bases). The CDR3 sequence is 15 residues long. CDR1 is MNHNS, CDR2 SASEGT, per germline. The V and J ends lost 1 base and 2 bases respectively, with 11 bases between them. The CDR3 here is CASSEGSGGQETQYF. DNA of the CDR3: TGTGCCAGCAGTGAAGGGTCAGGGGGGCAAGAGACCCAGTACTTC.

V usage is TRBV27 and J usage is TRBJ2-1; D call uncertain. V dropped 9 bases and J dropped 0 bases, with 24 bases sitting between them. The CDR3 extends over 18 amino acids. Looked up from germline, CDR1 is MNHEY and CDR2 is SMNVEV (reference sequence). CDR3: CASSLRVPSSSSYNEQFF. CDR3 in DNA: TGTGCCAGTTCCCTCAGAGTACCGAGTTCAAGCTCCTACAATGAGCAGTTCTTC.

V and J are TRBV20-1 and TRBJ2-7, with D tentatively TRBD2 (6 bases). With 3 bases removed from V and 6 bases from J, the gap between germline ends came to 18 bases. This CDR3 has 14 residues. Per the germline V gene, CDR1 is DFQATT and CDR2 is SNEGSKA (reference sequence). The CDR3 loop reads CSASIRGRSSEQYF. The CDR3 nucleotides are TGCAGTGCTAGTATTCGTGGGAGGTCTTCCGAGCAGTACTTC.